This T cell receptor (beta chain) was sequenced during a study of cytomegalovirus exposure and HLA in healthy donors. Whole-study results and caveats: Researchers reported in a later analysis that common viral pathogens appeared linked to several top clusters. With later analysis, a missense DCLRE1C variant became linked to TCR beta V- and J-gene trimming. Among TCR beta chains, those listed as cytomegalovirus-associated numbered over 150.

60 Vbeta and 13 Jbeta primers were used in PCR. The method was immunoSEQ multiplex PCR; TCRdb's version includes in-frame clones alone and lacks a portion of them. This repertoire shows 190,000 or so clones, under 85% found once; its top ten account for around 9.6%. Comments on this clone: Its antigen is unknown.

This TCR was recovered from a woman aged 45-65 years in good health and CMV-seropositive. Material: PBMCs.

The CDR3 region has the DNA TGTGCCAGCAGCGAAACCGGGACAGGCAACTATGGCTACACCTTC. This sequence encodes CASSETGTGNYGYTF. This chain uses TRBV5-6 with TRBJ1-2; 8 bases are a match to TRBD1. Germline CDR1 is SGHDT and CDR2 is YYEEEE. The CDR3 runs to 15 residues. V was clipped by 4 bases and J by 2 bases; unmatched bases: 7.